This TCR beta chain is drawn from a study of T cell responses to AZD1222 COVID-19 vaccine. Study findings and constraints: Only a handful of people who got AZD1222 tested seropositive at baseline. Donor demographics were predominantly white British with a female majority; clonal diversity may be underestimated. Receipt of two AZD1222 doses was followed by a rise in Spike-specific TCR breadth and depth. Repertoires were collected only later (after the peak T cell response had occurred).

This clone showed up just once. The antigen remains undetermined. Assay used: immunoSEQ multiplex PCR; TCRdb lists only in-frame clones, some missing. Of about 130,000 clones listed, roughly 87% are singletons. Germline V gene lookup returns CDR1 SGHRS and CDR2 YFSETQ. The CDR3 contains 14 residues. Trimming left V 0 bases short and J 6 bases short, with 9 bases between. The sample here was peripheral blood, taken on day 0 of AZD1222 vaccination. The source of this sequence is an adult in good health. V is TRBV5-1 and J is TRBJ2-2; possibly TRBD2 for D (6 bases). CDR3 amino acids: CASSLARGSGELFF. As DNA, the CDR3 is TGCGCCAGCAGCTTGGCCCGGGGGTCCGGGGAGCTGTTTTTT.